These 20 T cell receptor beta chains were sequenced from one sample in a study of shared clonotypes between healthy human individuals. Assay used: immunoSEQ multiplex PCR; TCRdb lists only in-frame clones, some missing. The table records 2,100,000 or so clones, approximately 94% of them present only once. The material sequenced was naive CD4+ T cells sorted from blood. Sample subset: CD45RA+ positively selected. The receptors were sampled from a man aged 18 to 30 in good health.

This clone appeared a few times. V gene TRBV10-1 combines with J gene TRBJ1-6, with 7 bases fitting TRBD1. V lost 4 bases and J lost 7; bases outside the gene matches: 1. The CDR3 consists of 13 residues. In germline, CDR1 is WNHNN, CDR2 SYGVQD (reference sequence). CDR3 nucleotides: TGCGCCAGCAGTGCGGGACAGAATTCACCCCTCCACTTT. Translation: CASSAGQNSPLHF.

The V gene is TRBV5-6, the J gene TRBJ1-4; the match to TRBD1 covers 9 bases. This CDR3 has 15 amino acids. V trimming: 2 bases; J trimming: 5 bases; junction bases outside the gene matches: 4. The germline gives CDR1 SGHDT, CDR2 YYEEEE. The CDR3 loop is CASSFRDRANEKLFF. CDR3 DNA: TGTGCCAGCAGCTTCCGGGACAGGGCAAATGAAAAACTGTTTTTT.

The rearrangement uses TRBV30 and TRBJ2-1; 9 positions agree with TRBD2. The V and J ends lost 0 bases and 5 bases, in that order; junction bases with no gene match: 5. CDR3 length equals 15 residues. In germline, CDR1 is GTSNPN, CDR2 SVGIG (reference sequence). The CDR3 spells CAWSVRLAGNNEQFF. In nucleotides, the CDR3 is TGTGCCTGGAGTGTCCGTCTAGCGGGAAACAATGAGCAGTTCTTC.

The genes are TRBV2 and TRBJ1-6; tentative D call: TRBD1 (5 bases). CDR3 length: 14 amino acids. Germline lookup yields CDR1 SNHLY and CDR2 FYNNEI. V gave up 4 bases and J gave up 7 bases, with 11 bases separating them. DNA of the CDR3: TGTGCCAGCAGTGCCTCTTGGGGGAATTCACCCCTCCACTTT. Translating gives CASSASWGNSPLHF.

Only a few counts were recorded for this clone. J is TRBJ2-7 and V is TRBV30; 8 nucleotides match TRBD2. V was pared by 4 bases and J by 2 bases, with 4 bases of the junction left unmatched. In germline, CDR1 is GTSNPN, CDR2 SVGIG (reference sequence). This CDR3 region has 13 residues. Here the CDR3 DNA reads TGTGCCTGGACGGGGGGGTTAACCTACGAGCAGTACTTC. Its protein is CAWTGGLTYEQYF.

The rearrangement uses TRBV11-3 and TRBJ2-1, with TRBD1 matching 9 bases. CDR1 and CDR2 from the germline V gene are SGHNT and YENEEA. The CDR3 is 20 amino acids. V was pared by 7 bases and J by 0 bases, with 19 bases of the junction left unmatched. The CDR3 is CASKLFGTGSEGASYNEQFF. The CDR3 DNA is TGTGCCAGCAAACTCTTCGGGACAGGGTCTGAAGGGGCCTCCTACAATGAGCAGTTCTTC.

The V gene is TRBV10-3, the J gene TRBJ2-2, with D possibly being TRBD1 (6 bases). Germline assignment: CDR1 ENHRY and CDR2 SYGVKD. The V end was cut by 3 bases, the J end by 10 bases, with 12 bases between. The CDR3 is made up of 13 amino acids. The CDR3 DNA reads TGTGCCATCAGTGACCTACAGGGATCGGAGCTGTTTTTT. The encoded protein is CAISDLQGSELFF.

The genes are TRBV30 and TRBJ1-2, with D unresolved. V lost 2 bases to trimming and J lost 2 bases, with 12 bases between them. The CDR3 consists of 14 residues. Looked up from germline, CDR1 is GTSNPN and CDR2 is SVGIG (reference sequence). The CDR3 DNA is TGTGCCTGGAGTACCTACCCAGTAAACTATGGCTACACCTTC. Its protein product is CAWSTYPVNYGYTF.

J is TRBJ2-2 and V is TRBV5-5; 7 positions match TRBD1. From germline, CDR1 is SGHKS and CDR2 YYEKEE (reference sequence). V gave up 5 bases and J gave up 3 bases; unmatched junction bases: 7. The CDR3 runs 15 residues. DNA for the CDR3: TGTGCCAGCAGTAGGACAGGTCGAGACACCGGGGAGCTGTTTTTT. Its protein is CASSRTGRDTGELFF. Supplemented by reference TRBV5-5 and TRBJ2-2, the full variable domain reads DAGVTQSPTHLIKTRGQQVTLRCSPISGHKSVSWYQQVLGQGPQFIFQYYEKEERGRGNFPDRFSARQFPNYSSELNVNALLLGDSALYLCASSRTGRDTGELFFGEGSRLTVL.

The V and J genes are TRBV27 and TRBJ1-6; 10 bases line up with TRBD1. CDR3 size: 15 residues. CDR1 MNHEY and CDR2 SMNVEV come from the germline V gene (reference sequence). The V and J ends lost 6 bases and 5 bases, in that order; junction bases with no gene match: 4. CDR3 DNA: TGTGCCAGCAGAAGGACAGGGGGTGATAATTCACCCCTCCACTTT. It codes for CASRRTGGDNSPLHF.

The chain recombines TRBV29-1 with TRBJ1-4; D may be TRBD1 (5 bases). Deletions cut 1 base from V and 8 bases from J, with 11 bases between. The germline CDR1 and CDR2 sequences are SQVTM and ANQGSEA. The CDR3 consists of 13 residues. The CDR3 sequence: CSVEGGNGEKLFF. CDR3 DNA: TGCAGCGTTGAAGGGGGGAATGGGGAAAAACTGTTTTTT. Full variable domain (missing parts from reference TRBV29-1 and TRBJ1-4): SAVISQKPSRDICQRGTSLTIQCQVDSQVTMMFWYRQQPGQSLTLIATANQGSEATYESGFVIDKFPISRPNLTFSTLTVSNMSPEDSSIYLCSVEGGNGEKLFFGSGTQLSVL.

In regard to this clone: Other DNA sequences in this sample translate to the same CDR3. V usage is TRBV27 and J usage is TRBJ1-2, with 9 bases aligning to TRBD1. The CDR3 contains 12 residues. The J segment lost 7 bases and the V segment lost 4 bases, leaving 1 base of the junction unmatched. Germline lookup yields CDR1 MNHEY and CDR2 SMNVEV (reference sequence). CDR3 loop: CASSSTGGGYTF. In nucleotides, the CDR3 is TGTGCCAGCAGTTCGACAGGGGGTGGCTACACCTTC.

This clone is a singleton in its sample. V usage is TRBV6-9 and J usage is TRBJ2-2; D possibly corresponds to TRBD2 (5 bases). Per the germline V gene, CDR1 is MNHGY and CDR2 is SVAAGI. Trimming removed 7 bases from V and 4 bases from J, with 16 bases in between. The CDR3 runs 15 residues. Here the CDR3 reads CASTRRGFGTGELFF. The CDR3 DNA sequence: TGTGCCAGCACGCGCCGGGGATTTGGCACCGGGGAGCTGTTTTTT.

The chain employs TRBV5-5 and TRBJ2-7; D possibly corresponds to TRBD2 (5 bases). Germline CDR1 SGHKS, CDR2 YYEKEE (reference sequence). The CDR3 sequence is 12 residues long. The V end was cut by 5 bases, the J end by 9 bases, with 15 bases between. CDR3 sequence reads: CASRSDGRGQYF. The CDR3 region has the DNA TGTGCCAGCAGGAGCGATGGGAGAGGGCAGTACTTC.

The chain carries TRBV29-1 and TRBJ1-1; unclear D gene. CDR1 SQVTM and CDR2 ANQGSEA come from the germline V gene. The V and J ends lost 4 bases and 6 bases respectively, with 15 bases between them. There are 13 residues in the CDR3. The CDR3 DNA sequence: TGCAGCGTTGGCCGAACATTAGGCGCTGAAGCTTTCTTT. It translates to CSVGRTLGAEAFF.

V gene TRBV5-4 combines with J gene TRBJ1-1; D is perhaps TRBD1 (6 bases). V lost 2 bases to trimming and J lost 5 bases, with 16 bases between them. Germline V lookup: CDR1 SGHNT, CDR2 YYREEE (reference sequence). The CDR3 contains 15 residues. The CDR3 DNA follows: TGTGCCAGCAGCTTCCCGGGACACGTCGGGACTGAAGCTTTCTTT. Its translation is CASSFPGHVGTEAFF.

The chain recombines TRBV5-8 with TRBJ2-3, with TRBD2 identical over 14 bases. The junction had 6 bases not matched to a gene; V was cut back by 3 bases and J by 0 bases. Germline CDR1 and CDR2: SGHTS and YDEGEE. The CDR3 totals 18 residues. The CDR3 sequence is CASSSGTSGGPSTDTQYF. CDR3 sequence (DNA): TGTGCCAGCAGCTCTGGGACTAGCGGGGGACCTAGCACAGATACGCAGTATTTT.

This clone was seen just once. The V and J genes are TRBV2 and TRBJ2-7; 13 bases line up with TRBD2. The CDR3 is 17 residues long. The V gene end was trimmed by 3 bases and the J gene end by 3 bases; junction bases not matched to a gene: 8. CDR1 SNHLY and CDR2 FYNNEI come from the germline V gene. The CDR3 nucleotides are TGTGCCAGCAGTGAGGCGGGACTAGCGGGGTGGTACTACGAGCAGTACTTC. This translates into CASSEAGLAGWYYEQYF.

The CDR3 region is CASSQFKWDKNTIYF. CDR3 sequence (DNA): TGCGCCAGCAGTCAATTCAAATGGGATAAGAACACCATATATTTT. The chain uses TRBV23-1 and TRBJ1-3; no clear D. TRBV23-1 is an ORF for which the function is uncertain. Trimming took off 1 base at V and 7 bases at J, with 14 bases between the two ends. The CDR3 runs 15 residues.

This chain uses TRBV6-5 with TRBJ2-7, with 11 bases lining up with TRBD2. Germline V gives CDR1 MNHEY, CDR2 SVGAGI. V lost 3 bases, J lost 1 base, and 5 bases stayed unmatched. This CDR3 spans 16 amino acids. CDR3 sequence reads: CASSYSTSGSSYEQYF. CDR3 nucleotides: TGTGCCAGCAGTTATTCTACTAGCGGGAGTTCCTACGAGCAGTACTTC.